These T cell receptor beta chains were read from a single sample in a study of identical twins. TCRdb redid the calling of the 5' RACE reads with MiXCR, one entry per CDR3 protein. Of around 200,000 distinct CDR3 sequences in the sample, 9.4% were seen once. Sequencing was done on a sample of memory (CD45RO+) T cells sorted from blood. The receptors derive from a woman aged 18 to 35 in good health. Each CDR3 is given with its conserved first and last residue. D genes are given only for firm matches. A row's size may be missing; if present it is once, few, many or a size class.

TRBJ2-1 | NA | TRBV12-3/TRBV12-4 | NA | TGTGCCAGCAGCCCACAGTCCGGGAGCCTCATGAATGAGCAGTTCTTC | CASSPQSGSLMNEQFF
TRBJ2-5 | NA | TRBV7-9 | NA | TGTGCCAGCAGCTTGGGCCAGGGATGGGAGACCCAGTACTTC | CASSLGQGWETQYF
TRBJ1-2 | NA | TRBV5-1 | few | TGCGCCAGCAGCATAGCCGGGACCGACTTACACGACACCTTC | CASSIAGTDLHDTF
TRBJ2-2 | NA | TRBV6-5 | few | TGTGCCAGCAGTTACAACCGGGGGCAGGGCACCGGGGAGCTGTTTTTT | CASSYNRGQGTGELFF
TRBJ1-2 | NA | TRBV20-1 | NA | TGCAGTGCTCCCAGGGGTTCAAACTATGGCTACACCTTC | CSAPRGSNYGYTF
TRBJ2-2 | NA | TRBV6-1 | few | TGTGCCGCTCGGAGGGGAACCGGGGAGCTGTTTTTT | CAARRGTGELFF
TRBJ2-3 | NA | TRBV9 | many | TGTGCCAGCAGCACACACCCTAGCGAAGCGCAGTATTTT | CASSTHPSEAQYF
TRBJ2-1 | TRBD1 | TRBV5-1 | few | TGCGCCAGCAGCTCGGGACAGGGTTCCTACAATGAGCAGTTCTTC | CASSSGQGSYNEQFF
TRBJ2-5 | NA | TRBV29-1 | NA | TGCAGCGTGACGCCGAGTAGTGGTGAGACCCAGTACTTC | CSVTPSSGETQYF
TRBJ2-3 | NA | TRBV10-3 | NA | TGTGCCATCAGTGAGTCAACAGATACGCAGTATTTT | CAISESTDTQYF
TRBJ2-7 | NA | TRBV12-3/TRBV12-4 | few | TGTGCCAGCAGTTTATCGGGTTTGAACGAGCAGTACTTC | CASSLSGLNEQYF
TRBJ1-1 | NA | TRBV7-2 | NA | TGTGCCAGCAGCTTAGTCGTCGGTTTGAACACTGAAGCTTTCTTT | CASSLVVGLNTEAFF
TRBJ2-2 | NA | TRBV5-1 | NA | TGCGCCAGCAGCCGACCACTGGACACCGGGGAGCTGTTTTTT | CASSRPLDTGELFF
TRBJ2-5 | TRBD2 | TRBV27 | NA | TGTGCCAGCAGTTTACGGCGGGGGTTCCAAGAGACCCAGTACTTC | CASSLRRGFQETQYF
TRBJ2-5 | NA | TRBV12-3/TRBV12-4 | many | TGTGCCAGCAGTCAGCACACCCAAGAGACCCAGTACTTC | CASSQHTQETQYF
TRBJ2-7 | NA | TRBV12-3/TRBV12-4 | few | TGTGCCAGCAGTTTGAGTCGCGAGCAGTACTTC | CASSLSREQYF